A selection of T cell receptor beta chains follows, all from one sample in a study of beta chain features in type 1 diabetes. Only in-frame clones appear in the TCRdb table, and some are missing; sequencing was by immunoSEQ multiplex PCR. Here the sample spans approximately 340,000 clones, roughly 15% being singletons. Material for sequencing was naive CD4+ T cells from blood. These TCRs come from a woman aged 18-30 years in good health. Both conserved end residues are part of each CDR3. Each record gives: V gene, CDR3 length, clone size, J gene, D gene, CDR3 protein, CDR3 DNA. A D gene is named only where the DNA matches it firmly. Part of the rows lack a size; the others show once, few, many or a class for expanded clones.

>TRBV28|15|few|TRBJ2-5|.
CASSYPGTSLGTQYF
TGTGCCAGCAGTTACCCCGGGACATCCCTCGGGACCCAGTACTTC
>TRBV5-4|13|.|TRBJ2-7|.
CASSPIAGREQYF
TGTGCCAGCAGTCCGATTGCAGGGCGGGAGCAGTACTTC
>TRBV5-1|15|.|TRBJ1-1|.
CASSPQGFKNTEAFF
TGCGCCAGCAGCCCCCAGGGGTTCAAGAACACTGAAGCTTTCTTT
>TRBV5-4|15|.|TRBJ1-4|TRBD1
CASTVDRGVNEKLFF
TGTGCCAGCACCGTCGACAGGGGTGTTAATGAAAAACTGTTTTTT
>TRBV7-3|13|.|TRBJ1-2|.
CASSEGANYGYTF
TGTGCCAGCAGCGAGGGAGCTAACTATGGCTACACCTTC
>TRBV20-1|11|.|TRBJ2-7|.
CSAGGRDEQYF
TGCAGTGCTGGTGGGAGAGACGAGCAGTACTTC
>TRBV2|13|.|TRBJ1-2|.
CASRGDYLEGYTF
TGTGCCAGCAGGGGGGACTACCTGGAAGGCTACACCTTC
>TRBV13|13|.|TRBJ2-7|TRBD2
CASSGDYSYEQYF
TGTGCCAGCAGCGGGGACTACTCCTACGAGCAGTACTTC
>TRBV28|13|.|TRBJ1-5|.
CASSWGINQPQHF
TGTGCCAGCAGTTGGGGCATCAATCAGCCCCAGCATTTT
>TRBV28|18|.|TRBJ2-7|TRBD2
CASSRPQRTSGDSYEQYF
TGTGCCAGCAGTCGACCTCAACGGACTAGCGGAGACTCCTACGAGCAGTACTTC
>TRBV6-6|11|.|TRBJ2-7|TRBD2
CASSLTSEQHF
TGTGCCAGCAGTCTCACTAGCGAGCAGCACTTC
>TRBV9|13|few|TRBJ2-3|.
CASSVLGADTQYF
TGTGCCAGCAGCGTATTAGGGGCAGATACGCAGTATTTT
>TRBV29-1|15|.|TRBJ2-3|.
CSVEDRARNPDTQYF
TGCAGCGTTGAAGATCGAGCGAGGAACCCAGATACGCAGTATTTT
>TRBV2|16|.|TRBJ2-6|.
CALGGDSHSGANVLTF
TGTGCCCTTGGCGGGGACAGCCACTCTGGGGCCAACGTCCTGACTTTC
>TRBV4-3|17|.|TRBJ1-5|.
CASSQDSTTYSNQPQHF
TGCGCCAGCAGCCAAGATTCGACAACTTATAGCAATCAGCCCCAGCATTTT
>TRBV30|12|few|TRBJ1-5|.
CAWSRTDQPQHF
TGTGCCTGGAGTCGAACTGATCAGCCCCAGCATTTT
>TRBV15|17|few|TRBJ2-6|.
CATSRAQGTTGANVLTF
TGTGCCACCAGCAGGGCTCAGGGAACAACTGGGGCCAACGTCCTGACTTTC
>TRBV30|13|few|TRBJ2-5|.
CAWSLGVQETQYF
TGTGCCTGGAGTTTAGGGGTTCAAGAGACCCAGTACTTC
>TRBV5-1|14|few|TRBJ2-3|.
CASSAGTSTDTQYF
TGCGCCAGCAGTGCCGGGACTAGCACAGATACGCAGTATTTT
>TRBV11-2|16|few|TRBJ2-7|TRBD2
CASSSLAGRSSYEQYF
TGTGCCAGCAGCTCACTAGCGGGAAGGAGCTCCTACGAGCAGTACTTC
>TRBV19|16|few|TRBJ1-5|TRBD1
CASSAKTGGYNQPQHF
TGTGCCAGTAGTGCGAAGACAGGGGGATACAATCAGCCCCAGCATTTT
>TRBV5-1|16|.|TRBJ2-2|.
CASSRVGAENTGELFF
TGCGCCAGCAGCCGCGTAGGAGCTGAGAACACCGGGGAGCTGTTTTTT
>TRBV5-1|14|.|TRBJ1-1|TRBD1
CASSLWDRNTEAFF
TGCGCCAGCAGCTTGTGGGACAGGAACACTGAAGCTTTCTTT
>TRBV7-2|14|few|TRBJ1-1|.
CASSLWGLNTEAFF
TGTGCCAGCAGCCTTTGGGGGCTGAACACTGAAGCTTTCTTT
>TRBV4-3|18|few|TRBJ2-1|TRBD2
CASSQVYRTSLIYNEQFF
TGCGCCAGCAGCCAAGTTTATAGGACTAGCTTAATCTACAATGAGCAGTTCTTC
>TRBV28|14|.|TRBJ1-1|.
CASMVAGLNTEAFF
TGTGCCAGCATGGTTGCGGGGCTGAACACTGAAGCTTTCTTT
>TRBV9|13|.|TRBJ1-3|.
CASNLNSGNTIYF
TGTGCCAGCAATCTTAACTCTGGAAACACCATATATTTT
>TRBV7-2|16|few|TRBJ1-5|TRBD1
CASSSGSDRAWQPQHF
TGTGCCAGCAGCTCCGGCTCGGACAGGGCTTGGCAGCCCCAGCATTTT
>TRBV5-1|13|.|TRBJ1-1|.
CASSSLQPTEAFF
TGCGCCAGCAGCTCTTTACAGCCCACTGAAGCTTTCTTT
>TRBV28|14|.|TRBJ2-7|TRBD2
CASESGASSYEQYF
TGTGCCAGCGAAAGCGGGGCCAGCTCCTACGAGCAGTACTTC
>TRBV5-4|16|few|TRBJ2-2|.
CASSLVGTGITGELFF
TGTGCCAGCAGCTTGGTGGGGACTGGAATCACCGGGGAGCTGTTTTTT
>TRBV7-2|14|.|TRBJ2-1|TRBD2
CASCRASGYNEQFF
TGTGCCAGCTGCCGGGCTAGCGGATACAATGAGCAGTTCTTC
>TRBV7-9|13|few|TRBJ2-5|.
CASSLTGTETQYF
TGTGCCAGCAGCTTAACAGGGACAGAGACCCAGTACTTC
>TRBV2|13|few|TRBJ2-7|TRBD1
CASTGTGLGEQYF
TGTGCCAGCACCGGGACAGGGCTTGGGGAGCAGTACTTC
>TRBV13|14|.|TRBJ2-1|TRBD2
CASSLYAGLAGGVF
TGTGCCAGCAGCTTATACGCGGGACTAGCGGGAGGGGTCTTC
>TRBV28|15|.|TRBJ2-1|.
CASSSLAGRAGEQFF
TGTGCCAGCAGTTCCCTTGCGGGACGGGCAGGGGAGCAGTTCTTC
>TRBV30|14|.|TRBJ2-7|TRBD1
CAWSAGGPPAEQYF
TGTGCCTGGAGTGCAGGGGGCCCGCCGGCCGAGCAGTACTTC
>TRBV30|14|.|TRBJ1-2|TRBD1
CARDKTGANYGYTF
TGTGCCAGAGATAAGACAGGGGCTAACTATGGCTACACCTTC
>TRBV28|13|few|TRBJ1-2|.
CASSQIRTTGYTF
TGTGCCAGCAGCCAGATAAGGACAACTGGCTACACCTTC
>TRBV5-1|15|.|TRBJ1-5|TRBD1
CASSAGTGINQPQHF
TGCGCCAGCAGCGCCGGGACAGGGATCAATCAGCCCCAGCATTTT
>TRBV27|15|few|TRBJ2-1|TRBD1
CASSWGDRPLKEQFF
TGTGCCAGCAGTTGGGGGGACAGGCCCCTCAAAGAGCAGTTCTTC
>TRBV30|15|few|TRBJ1-3|.
CAWRRQGGSGNTIYF
TGTGCCTGGAGGCGGCAGGGTGGGTCTGGAAACACCATATATTTT
>TRBV15|18|few|TRBJ1-3|TRBD1
CATSRDPPDRGSGNTIYF
TGTGCCACCAGCAGAGATCCACCGGACAGGGGGTCTGGAAACACCATATATTTT